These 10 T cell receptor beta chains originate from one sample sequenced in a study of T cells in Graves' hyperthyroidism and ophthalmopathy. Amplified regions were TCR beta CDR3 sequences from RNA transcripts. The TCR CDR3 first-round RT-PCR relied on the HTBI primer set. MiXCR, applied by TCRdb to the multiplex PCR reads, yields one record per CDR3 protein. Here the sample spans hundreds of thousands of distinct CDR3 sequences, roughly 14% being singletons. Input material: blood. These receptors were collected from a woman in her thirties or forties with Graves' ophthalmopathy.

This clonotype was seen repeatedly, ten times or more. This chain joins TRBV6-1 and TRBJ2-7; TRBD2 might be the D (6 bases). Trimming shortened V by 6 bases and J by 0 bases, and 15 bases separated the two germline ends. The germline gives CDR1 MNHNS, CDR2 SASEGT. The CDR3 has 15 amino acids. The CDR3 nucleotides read TGTGCCAGCAGCCTTAGCGGAGGAAACTCCTACGAGCAGTACTTC. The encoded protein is CASSLSGGNSYEQYF.

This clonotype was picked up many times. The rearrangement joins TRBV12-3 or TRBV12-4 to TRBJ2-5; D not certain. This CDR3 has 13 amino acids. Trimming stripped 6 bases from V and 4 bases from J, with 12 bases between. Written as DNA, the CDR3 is TGTGCCAGCAGGGAAGGGCCAGGAGAGACCCAGTACTTC. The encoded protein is CASREGPGETQYF.

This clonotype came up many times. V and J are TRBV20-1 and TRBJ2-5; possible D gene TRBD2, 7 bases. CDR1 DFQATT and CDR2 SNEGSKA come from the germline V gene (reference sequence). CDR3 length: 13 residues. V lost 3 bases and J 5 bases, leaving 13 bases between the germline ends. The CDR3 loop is CSASVRGGETQYF. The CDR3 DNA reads TGCAGTGCTAGCGTCAGGGGAGGGGAGACCCAGTACTTC.

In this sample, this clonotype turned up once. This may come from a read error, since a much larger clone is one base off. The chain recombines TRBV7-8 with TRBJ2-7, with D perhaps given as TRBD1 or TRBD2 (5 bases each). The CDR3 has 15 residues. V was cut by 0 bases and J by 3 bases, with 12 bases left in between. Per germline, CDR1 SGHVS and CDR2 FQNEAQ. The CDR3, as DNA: TGTGCCAGCAGCTTAGCATTGGGACGGATCTACGAGCAGTACTTC. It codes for CASSLALGRIYEQYF. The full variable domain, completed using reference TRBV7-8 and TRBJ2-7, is GAGVSQSPRYKVAKRGQDVALRCDPISGHVSLFWYQQALGQGPEFLTYFQNEAQLDKSGLPSDRFFAERPEGSVSTLKIQRTQQEDSAVYLCASSLALGRIYEQYFGPGTRLTVT.

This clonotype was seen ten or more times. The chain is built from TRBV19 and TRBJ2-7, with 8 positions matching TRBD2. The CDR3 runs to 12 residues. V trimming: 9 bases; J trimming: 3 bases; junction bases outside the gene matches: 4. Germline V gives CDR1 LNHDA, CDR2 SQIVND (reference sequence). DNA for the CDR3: TGTGCCAGCCTTAGCGGGAACTACGAGCAGTACTTC. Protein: CASLSGNYEQYF. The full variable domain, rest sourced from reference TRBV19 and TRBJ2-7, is DGGITQSPKYLFRKEGQNVTLSCEQNLNHDAMYWYRQDPGQGLRLIYYSQIVNDFQKGDIAEGYSVSREKKESFPLTVTSAQKNPTAFYLCASLSGNYEQYFGPGTRLTVT.

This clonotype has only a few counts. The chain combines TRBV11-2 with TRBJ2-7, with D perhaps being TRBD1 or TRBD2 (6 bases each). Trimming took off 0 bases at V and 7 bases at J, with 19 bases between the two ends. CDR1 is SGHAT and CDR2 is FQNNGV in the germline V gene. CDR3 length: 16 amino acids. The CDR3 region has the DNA TGTGCCAGCAGCTTAGACCTAGCCCCCGGAGGGGGGGAGCAGTACTTC. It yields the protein CASSLDLAPGGGEQYF.

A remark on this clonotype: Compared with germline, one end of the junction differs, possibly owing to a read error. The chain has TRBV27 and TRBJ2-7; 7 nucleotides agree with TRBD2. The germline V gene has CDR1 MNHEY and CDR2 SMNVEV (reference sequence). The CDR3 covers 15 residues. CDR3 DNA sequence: TGTGCCAGCAGTAAAGGCGCTAGCGGTCTCTACGAGAAGTACTTC. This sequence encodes CASSKGASGLYEKYF.

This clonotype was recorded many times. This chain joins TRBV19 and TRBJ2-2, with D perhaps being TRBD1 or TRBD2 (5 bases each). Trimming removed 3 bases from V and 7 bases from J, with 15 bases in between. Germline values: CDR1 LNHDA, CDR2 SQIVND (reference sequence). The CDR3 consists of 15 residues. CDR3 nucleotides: TGTGCCAGTAGTATTTATGCAGTGAGGGGCGGGGAGCTGTTTTTT. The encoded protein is CASSIYAVRGGELFF.

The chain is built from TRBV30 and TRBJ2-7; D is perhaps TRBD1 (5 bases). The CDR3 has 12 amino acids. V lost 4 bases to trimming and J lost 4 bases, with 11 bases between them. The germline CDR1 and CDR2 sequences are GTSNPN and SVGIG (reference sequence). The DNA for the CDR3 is TGTGCCTGGAAAGGGGATTGGTACGAGCAGTACTTC. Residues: CAWKGDWYEQYF.

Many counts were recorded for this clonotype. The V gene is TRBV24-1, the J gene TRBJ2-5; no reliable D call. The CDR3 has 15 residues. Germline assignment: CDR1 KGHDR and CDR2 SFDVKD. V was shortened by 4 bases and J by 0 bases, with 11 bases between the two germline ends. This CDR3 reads CATSDSGRNQETQYF. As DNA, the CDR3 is TGTGCCACCAGTGACTCTGGACGGAACCAAGAGACCCAGTACTTC.